Given below is one T cell receptor beta chain in context. Sequencing used immunoSEQ multiplex PCR; TCRdb keeps in-frame clones, though not all of them. The data contain 90,000 to 130,000 clones, 75% to 85% of them singletons. The germline gives CDR1 SGHTS, CDR2 YDEGEE. This CDR3 comprises 16 residues. The V and J ends lost 3 bases and 5 bases, in that order; junction bases with no gene match: 3. These data belong to a study of blood T cell repertoires in COVID-19. The gene calls are TRBV5-8 and TRBJ2-3; 16 bases are shared with TRBD2. Sequencing was performed on peripheral blood. The origin of this receptor is a woman aged 55 to 70 with acute or convalescent COVID-19. The CDR3 loop reads CASSSGLAGGVDTQYF. The CDR3 coding sequence is TGTGCCAGCAGCTCGGGACTAGCGGGGGGGGTAGATACGCAGTATTTT.